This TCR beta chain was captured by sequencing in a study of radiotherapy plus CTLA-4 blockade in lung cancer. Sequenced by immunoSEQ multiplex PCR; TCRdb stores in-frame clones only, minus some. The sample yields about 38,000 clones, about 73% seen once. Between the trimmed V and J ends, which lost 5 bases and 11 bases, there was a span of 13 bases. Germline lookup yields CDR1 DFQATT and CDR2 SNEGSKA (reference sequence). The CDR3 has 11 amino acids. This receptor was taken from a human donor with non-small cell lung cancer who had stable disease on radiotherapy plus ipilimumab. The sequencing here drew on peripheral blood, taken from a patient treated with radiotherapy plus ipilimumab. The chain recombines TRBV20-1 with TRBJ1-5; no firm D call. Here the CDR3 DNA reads TGCAGTGCTCCTTCTGGCCAGTCCCAGCATTTT. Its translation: CSAPSGQSQHF.